Presented here are 10 T cell receptor beta chains from one specimen sequenced in a study of OX40 agonist ivuxolimab in advanced cancers. Profiled with immunoSEQ multiplex PCR; TCRdb holds only in-frame clones, not every one. The sample has 75,000 to 95,000 clones; 84% are singletons. The sample consisted of CD4+ or CD8+ T cells sorted from blood, taken in a trial of the OX40 agonist ivuxolimab. Receptor source: an adult with an advanced solid tumor such as melanoma, head and neck, liver or kidney cancer.

The chain employs TRBV6-6 and TRBJ2-5; 7 bases agree with TRBD1. The CDR3 is 14 amino acids. V shed 6 bases, J shed 7 bases, and the junction held 11 bases outside the gene matches. CDR1 is MNHNY and CDR2 is SVGAGI in the germline V gene (reference sequence). CDR3 bases: TGTGCCAGCAGCCCCGGACAGGCAAGGGGGACCCAGTACTTC. Its translation: CASSPGQARGTQYF.

The chain combines TRBV29-1 with TRBJ2-2; 8 bases match TRBD2. The CDR3 is made up of 14 amino acids. Trimming took 5 bases from V and 7 from J; bases not matched to a gene: 9. From germline, CDR1 is SQVTM and CDR2 ANQGSEA. DNA for the CDR3: TGCAGCGTTCAAGCTAGCGGGTACGGCGGGGAGCTGTTTTTT. Residues: CSVQASGYGGELFF.

The V call is TRBV30, the J call TRBJ2-5; D is undetermined. Germline V gene data show CDR1 as GTSNPN and CDR2 as SVGIG (reference sequence). V dropped 0 bases and J dropped 5 bases, with 10 bases sitting between them. The CDR3 consists of 13 residues. The CDR3, as DNA: TGTGCCTGGAGTGTAACCAGTCGGGAGACCCAGTACTTC. It is translated as CAWSVTSRETQYF.

The chain links TRBV7-2 to TRBJ2-3; 10 bases map to TRBD2. The ends lost 6 bases at V and 1 base at J; junction bases unmatched: 13. This CDR3 comprises 18 residues. Germline CDR1 is SGHTA and CDR2 is FQGNSA. The chain's CDR3 is CASSYRSGGAGGTDTQYF. CDR3 bases: TGTGCCAGCAGTTACAGGAGCGGGGGGGCCGGGGGCACAGATACGCAGTATTTT.

The V and J genes are TRBV7-2 and TRBJ2-3; D gene ambiguous. Germline-derived CDR1 and CDR2 are SGHTA and FQGNSA. This CDR3 region has 14 residues. V was pared by 5 bases and J by 0 bases, with 9 bases between. CDR3 nucleotides: TGTGCCAGCAGCCCAGCGCGGAGCACAGATACGCAGTATTTT. Translation: CASSPARSTDTQYF.

The chain combines TRBV6-4 with TRBJ2-7, with TRBD1 as a possible D gene (5 bases). The germline V gene has CDR1 MRHNA and CDR2 SNTAGT. CDR3 length: 18 amino acids. V was trimmed by 0 bases and J by 2 bases, leaving 20 bases between them. CDR3 protein: CASSDSGTGPLSAYEQYF. The DNA of the CDR3 is TGTGCCAGCAGTGACTCGGGCACAGGTCCCCTATCAGCCTACGAGCAGTACTTC.

This clone was observed once. The chain recombines TRBV5-6 with TRBJ2-1; 8 nucleotides align to TRBD2. After removal of 5 bases from V and 7 bases from J, the junction contained 8 bases not matched to a gene. The CDR3 totals 14 residues. The germline gives CDR1 SGHDT, CDR2 YYEEEE. The CDR3 sequence: CASSYGLAVNEQFF. The CDR3 DNA reads as TGTGCCAGCAGTTACGGACTAGCTGTGAATGAGCAGTTCTTC.

The DNA for the CDR3 is TGTGCCAGCACTCAGGGTTACACCGGGGAGCTGTTTTTT. This gives the protein CASTQGYTGELFF. The J gene is TRBJ2-2, the V gene TRBV2; TRBD1 might be the D (5 bases). The CDR3 is made up of 13 amino acids. Trimming shortened V by 7 bases and J by 3 bases, and 9 bases separated the two germline ends. Germline lookup yields CDR1 SNHLY and CDR2 FYNNEI.

In the case of this clone: This sample also contains other DNA sequences that code for the same CDR3. The chain has TRBV5-1 and TRBJ2-6, with TRBD2 as a possible D gene (5 bases). CDR1 is SGHRS and CDR2 is YFSETQ in the germline V gene. The CDR3 sequence is 15 residues long. The V end lost 0 bases, the J end lost 2 bases, and 6 bases lay between the germline ends. The CDR3 DNA reads as TGCGCCAGCAGCTTGGGAGGGACTGGGGCCAACGTCCTGACTTTC. Translated, it gives CASSLGGTGANVLTF.

V gene TRBV30 combines with J gene TRBJ2-2; D unresolved. Germline loops: CDR1 GTSNPN, CDR2 SVGIG (reference sequence). The CDR3 is 13 residues long. V lost 0 bases and J 5 bases, leaving 7 bases between the germline ends. The CDR3 DNA follows: TGTGCCTGGAGTGTAATCGGGACCGGGGAGCTGTTTTTT. As protein: CAWSVIGTGELFF.